This T cell receptor beta chain was sequenced during a study of tumor-infiltrating lymphocytes in primary liver carcinoma. Germline DNA was also extracted, while the blood RNA originated from unsorted whole blood. Germline CDR1 SGHAT, CDR2 FQDESV (reference sequence). This CDR3 spans 14 amino acids. Deletions cut 7 bases from V and 4 bases from J, with 16 bases between. Starting from around 500 ng of total RNA, TCR beta cDNA was produced with a primer in the constant region. ARM-PCR was slightly modified, and three nested multiplex PCR rounds with it gave rise to the TCR beta libraries. TRBV1-TRBV30 forward and Cbeta reverse primers drove the first two approximately 11-cycle rounds. TCRdb processed the multiplex PCR reads anew with MiXCR; each CDR3 protein has one entry. The table lists almost 200,000 distinct CDR3 sequences, less than 65% of them singletons.

The chain uses TRBV11-1 and TRBJ1-1; TRBD1 might be the D (5 bases). Sequences were obtained from peripheral blood. This TCR came from a woman aged 55 to 70 with primary liver carcinoma and hepatitis B virus infection. CDR3 sequence reads: CASNLDILSTEAFF. The CDR3 nucleotides read TGTGCCAGCAACCTGGACATATTGAGCACTGAAGCTTTCTTT.